These 9 T cell receptor beta chains were sequenced from one sample in a study of spatial heterogeneity in lung cancer. Time point defined: sample taken at primary tumor resection. Tumor, nontumor lung or frozen PBMC supplied whole RNA that was sequenced unsorted. TCRdb reprocessed the 5' RACE reads with MiXCR, giving one entry per CDR3 protein. This table holds roughly 91,000 distinct CDR3 sequences, around 21% found once. The sequenced sample was PBMCs, obtained at surgery. Source of these receptors: a male donor with early-stage non-small cell lung cancer.

The J gene is TRBJ1-5, the V gene TRBV4-1; 7 bases are shared with TRBD1. CDR3 length: 18 residues. Unmatched junction bases numbered 10, after V lost 2 bases and J lost 0 bases. Germline assignment: CDR1 MGHRA and CDR2 YSYEKL. The CDR3 region is CASSQSAGTDYSNQPQHF. For the CDR3, the DNA is TGCGCCAGCAGCCAATCTGCCGGGACAGACTATAGCAATCAGCCCCAGCATTTT.

The V call is TRBV3-1, the J call TRBJ1-5, with D perhaps TRBD1 (6 bases). Germline CDR1 reads LGHDT; CDR2 reads YNNKEL (reference sequence). Trimming removed 1 base from V and 4 bases from J, with 11 bases in between. The length of the CDR3 is 15 residues. CDR3 DNA: TGTGCCAGCAGCCAAGTCGGGGGCGGGAATCAGCCCCAGCATTTT. Translating it yields CASSQVGGGNQPQHF.

This clonotype was found a few times. This chain joins TRBV25-1 and TRBJ2-5; D is ambiguous. V lost 2 bases and J 1 base, leaving 5 bases between the germline ends. This CDR3 comprises 13 residues. Germline V gene data show CDR1 as MGHDK and CDR2 as SYGVNS. CDR3 in DNA: TGTGCCAGCAGTGAAGATGTCCAAGAGACCCAGTACTTC. Encoded protein: CASSEDVQETQYF.

The J gene is TRBJ2-3, the V gene TRBV10-3, with D perhaps TRBD1 (6 bases). The V end lost 8 bases, the J end lost 2 bases, and 14 bases lay between the germline ends. Per germline, CDR1 ENHRY and CDR2 SYGVKD. The CDR3 has 14 residues. CDR3 bases: TGTGCCATCGCCCCCGGGACACCCACAGATACGCAGTATTTT. Its translation is CAIAPGTPTDTQYF.

The rearrangement links TRBV7-2 to TRBJ2-2; no clear D. V lost 2 bases to trimming and J lost 1 base, with 5 bases between them. Germline V gene sequence: CDR1 SGHTA, CDR2 FQGNSA. CDR3 size: 14 residues. The CDR3 nucleotides read TGTGCCAGCAGCTTACAGCTGAACACCGGGGAGCTGTTTTTT. This sequence encodes CASSLQLNTGELFF.

The chain links TRBV28 to TRBJ2-7; D remains unclear. The length of the CDR3 is 17 residues. Trimming took off 7 bases at V and 2 bases at J, with 24 bases between the two ends. CDR1 is MDHEN, CDR2 SYDVKM, per germline. This chain's CDR3 is CASTLSKIGPQTYEQYF. The DNA of the CDR3 is TGTGCCAGCACCCTCTCGAAGATCGGGCCCCAAACCTACGAGCAGTACTTC.

This clonotype was counted many times. This chain connects TRBV4-3 to TRBJ2-1, with a weak D call TRBD2 (5 bases). The CDR3 extends over 13 amino acids. CDR1 LGHNA and CDR2 YSLEER come from the germline V gene. V was clipped by 0 bases and J by 8 bases, with 8 bases between them. CDR3 protein: CASSQDRGYEQFF. CDR3 bases: TGCGCCAGCAGCCAAGATCGGGGTTATGAGCAGTTCTTC.

The rearrangement links TRBV3-1 to TRBJ1-2; D remains ambiguous. Trimming left V 0 bases short and J 9 bases short, with 14 bases between. From germline, CDR1 is LGHDT and CDR2 YNNKEL (reference sequence). The CDR3 has 14 amino acids. The chain's CDR3 is CASSQDGPGRSYTF. In DNA form, the CDR3 reads TGTGCCAGCAGCCAAGATGGGCCAGGCCGGAGCTACACCTTC.

The chain recombines TRBV29-1 with TRBJ1-1, with no clear D. Germline CDR1 reads SQVTM; CDR2 reads ANQGSEA. The germline V and J ends were trimmed by 4 bases and 0 bases, with 15 bases remaining between them. This CDR3 contains 15 residues. This chain's CDR3 is CSVGVSLHMNTEAFF. The CDR3 coding sequence is TGCAGCGTTGGGGTTTCGCTACACATGAACACTGAAGCTTTCTTT.